The clone carrying this TCR beta chain was seen a single time. The method was immunoSEQ multiplex PCR; TCRdb's version includes in-frame clones alone and lacks a portion of them. This table holds approximately 140,000 clones, roughly 87% found once. This record belongs to a study of blood T cell repertoires in COVID-19. Across the whole study: The United States, Italy and Spain provided the acute and convalescent COVID-19 samples.

V lost 2 bases and J lost 5; bases outside the gene matches: 9. The V gene's germline CDR1 is SGDLS and CDR2 YYNGEE. The CDR3 contains 15 residues. Material for sequencing was peripheral blood. The chain uses TRBV9 and TRBJ1-1; the match to TRBD1 covers 7 bases. The receptor was derived from a woman aged 55-69 years with active or convalescent COVID-19. The CDR3 DNA sequence: TGTGCCAGCAGCGTGGGTGGAGGGGGCGGAACTGAAGCTTTCTTT. It encodes CASSVGGGGGTEAFF.